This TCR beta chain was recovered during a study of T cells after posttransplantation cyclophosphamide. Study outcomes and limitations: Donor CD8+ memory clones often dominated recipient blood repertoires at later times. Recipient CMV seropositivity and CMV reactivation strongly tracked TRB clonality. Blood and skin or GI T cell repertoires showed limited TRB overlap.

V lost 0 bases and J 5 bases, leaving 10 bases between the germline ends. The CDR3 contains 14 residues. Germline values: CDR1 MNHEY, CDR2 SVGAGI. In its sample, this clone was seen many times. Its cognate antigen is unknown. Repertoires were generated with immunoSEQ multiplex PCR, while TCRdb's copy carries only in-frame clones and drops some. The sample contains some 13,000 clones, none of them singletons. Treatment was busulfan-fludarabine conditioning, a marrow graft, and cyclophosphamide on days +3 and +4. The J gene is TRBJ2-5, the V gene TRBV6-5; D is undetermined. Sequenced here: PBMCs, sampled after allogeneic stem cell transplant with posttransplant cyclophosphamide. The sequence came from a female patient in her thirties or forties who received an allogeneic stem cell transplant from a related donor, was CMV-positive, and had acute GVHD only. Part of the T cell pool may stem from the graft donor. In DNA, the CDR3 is TGTGCCAGCAGTTACTCAGGCGCTAGGGAGACCCAGTACTTC. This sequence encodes CASSYSGARETQYF.